Here is one T cell receptor (beta chain) with its context. Its antigen is currently unknown. This record comes from a study of identical twins. Study-wide results and limits: Twin pairs' shared out-of-frame alpha sequences were enriched in low generation probability. One should note that invariant MAIT and iNKT cells could partly confound zero-insertion analyses.

The ends were cut back, 3 bases at V and 2 bases at J, with 14 bases in the middle. The CDR3 is 16 residues long. The germline gives CDR1 LGHDT, CDR2 YNNKEL (reference sequence). TCRdb re-analysed the 5' RACE reads in MiXCR, keeping a single row per CDR3 protein. Seen here are 450,000 or so distinct CDR3 sequences, 24% observed once, and the top ten hold 2.9%. These data also formed part of another study, on T cells expressing NK-cell markers. Turning to that study: In the group of eight sequenced donors, seven were HCMV-seropositive and one was seronegative. Dominant NKG2C+ clonotypes made up about 1.0-7.5% of CD8+ T cells in six donors.

This sequence was found in a young woman in good health. Sequencing used CD4+ T cells sorted from blood. The chain carries TRBV3-1 and TRBJ2-4; either TRBD1 or TRBD2 may supply D (6 bases each). The CDR3 coding sequence is TGTGCCAGCAGCCACTGGGGGGCAGGGCCCAAAAACATTCAGTACTTC. Translation gives CASSHWGAGPKNIQYF.